Shown below are 20 T cell receptor beta chains from a single sample sequenced in a study of blood T cell repertoires in COVID-19. Libraries were prepared by immunoSEQ multiplex PCR; TCRdb keeps only in-frame clonotypes and omits some of them. The table has more than 400,000 clones, 90% seen once. The sample consisted of PBMCs or T cells enriched from blood (not recorded which). These receptors were collected from a man between 18 and 29 years old who had recovered from COVID-19.

Points on this clone: The same CDR3 also results from other DNA sequences found in this sample. The chain carries TRBV19 and TRBJ2-3, with D possibly TRBD1 on 6 matching bases. This CDR3 has 14 residues. Germline loops: CDR1 LNHDA, CDR2 SQIVND (reference sequence). V lost 3 bases and J 5 bases, leaving 12 bases between the germline ends. The chain's CDR3 is CASSISGGRDTQYF. CDR3 nucleotide sequence: TGTGCCAGTAGTATTTCTGGGGGCAGAGATACGCAGTATTTT.

The chain carries TRBV9 and TRBJ2-3; TRBD2 matches at 11 bases. The CDR3 runs to 17 residues. Germline V gene sequence: CDR1 SGDLS, CDR2 YYNGEE. Unmatched junction bases numbered 12, after V lost 0 bases and J lost 9 bases. Written as DNA, the CDR3 is TGTGCCAGCAGCGTAGAGCCGACTAGCGGGGCCCCGGGGACGCAGTATTTT. Residues: CASSVEPTSGAPGTQYF.

V usage is TRBV2 and J usage is TRBJ2-7, with D tentatively TRBD1 (6 bases). The CDR3 is 14 amino acids. The V gene lost 6 bases and the J gene lost 4 bases, with 16 bases spanning the gap. CDR1 and CDR2 from the germline V gene are SNHLY and FYNNEI. The CDR3 bases are TGTGCCAGCAGAATCCGGACAGAATCATACGAGCAGTACTTC. It yields the protein CASRIRTESYEQYF. Drawing the rest from reference TRBV2 and TRBJ2-7, the complete variable domain is EPEVTQTPSHQVTQMGQEVILRCVPISNHLYFYWYRQILGQKVEFLVSFYNNEISEKSEIFDDQFSVERPDGSNFTLKIRSTKLEDSAMYFCASRIRTESYEQYFGPGTRLTVT.

V is TRBV7-6 and J is TRBJ2-7; 10 positions agree with TRBD1. The V and J ends lost 5 bases and 3 bases, in that order; junction bases with no gene match: 10. The CDR3 extends over 16 amino acids. Germline CDR1 SGHVS, CDR2 FNYEAQ. For the CDR3, the DNA is TGTGCCAGCAGCATCCTCCTTGGGACAGGGGTCTACGAGCAGTACTTC. Translating it yields CASSILLGTGVYEQYF. Supplemented by reference TRBV7-6 and TRBJ2-7, the full variable domain reads GAGVSQSPRYKVTKRGQDVALRCDPISGHVSLYWYRQALGQGPEFLTYFNYEAQQDKSGLPNDRFSAERPEGSISTLTIQRTEQRDSAMYRCASSILLGTGVYEQYFGPGTRLTVT.

The chain combines TRBV28 with TRBJ1-5; a weak D match, TRBD1 (5 bases). V was trimmed by 6 bases and J by 5 bases, leaving 11 bases between them. Germline CDR1 is MDHEN and CDR2 is SYDVKM. The CDR3 is 13 amino acids. Here the CDR3 DNA reads TGTGCCAGCAGCCTACCGGGGGATCAGCCCCAGCATTTT. Translating it yields CASSLPGDQPQHF.

This clone is a singleton in its sample. The CDR3 DNA sequence: TGTGCCAGCAGCCAAAGGCGCCTAGGTGAAAAACTGTTTTTT. Translating it yields CASSQRRLGEKLFF. The rearrangement uses TRBV3-1 (or the pseudogene TRBV3-2) and TRBJ1-4; D is ambiguous. Trimming cost V 2 bases and J 7 bases, with 11 bases left between them. The CDR3 has 14 residues. Germline loops: CDR1 LGHDT, CDR2 YNNKEL (reference sequence).

This clone was detected only once. The genes are TRBV20-1 and TRBJ1-1, with D perhaps matching TRBD1 (5 bases). The CDR3 is 11 residues long. V was trimmed by 3 bases and J by 10 bases, leaving 12 bases between them. From germline, CDR1 is DFQATT and CDR2 SNEGSKA (reference sequence). CDR3 sequence (DNA): TGCAGTGCTAGGAGTACGGGGGGAGCTTTCTTT. It is translated as CSARSTGGAFF.

The chain employs TRBV11-3 and TRBJ1-3; D gene ambiguous. There are 15 residues in the CDR3. The V gene lost 4 bases and the J gene lost 1 base, with 11 bases spanning the gap. Per germline, CDR1 SGHNT and CDR2 YENEEA. CDR3 amino acids: CASSSRGLSGNTIYF. The CDR3 nucleotides read TGTGCCAGCAGCTCCCGGGGTTTGTCTGGAAACACCATATATTTT.

This clone was counted only a few times. This sequence joins TRBV7-3 and TRBJ1-1; TRBD1 might be the D (6 bases). The CDR3 runs 13 residues. Germline CDR1 is SGHTA and CDR2 is FQGTGA. Trimming stripped 5 bases from V and 3 bases from J, with 10 bases between. The CDR3 loop is CASSATGYTEAFF. The DNA of the CDR3 is TGTGCCAGCAGCGCTACAGGGTACACTGAAGCTTTCTTT.

The chain employs TRBV24-1 and TRBJ2-7; weak D call: TRBD2 (5 bases). CDR3 length equals 12 residues. V was pared by 3 bases and J by 9 bases, with 11 bases between. Per the germline V gene, CDR1 is KGHDR and CDR2 is SFDVKD. CDR3 loop: CATSDPLGRQYF. In nucleotides, the CDR3 is TGTGCCACCAGTGATCCACTGGGGAGGCAGTACTTC.

The rearrangement joins TRBV5-1 to TRBJ2-7; D might be TRBD1 (6 bases). This CDR3 spans 13 amino acids. V lost 3 bases, J lost 4 bases, and 11 bases lay in between. Germline lookup yields CDR1 SGHRS and CDR2 YFSETQ. CDR3 nucleotides: TGCGCCAGCAGCTCCTGGCAGGGGTACGAGCAGTACTTC. Amino acids: CASSSWQGYEQYF.

This rearrangement joins TRBV18 to TRBJ2-1; possibly TRBD2 for D (5 bases). Per germline, CDR1 KGHSH and CDR2 LQKENI. This CDR3 is 15 amino acids long. Deletions cut 3 bases from V and 5 bases from J, with 14 bases between. The CDR3 spells CASSPLRGLDNEQFF. The CDR3 nucleotides are TGTGCCAGCTCACCCCTCAGAGGGTTGGACAATGAGCAGTTCTTC.

In this sample, this clone turned up once. The CDR3 spells CASSGGTWTEAFF. In DNA form, the CDR3 reads TGTGCCAGCAGTGGAGGGACGTGGACTGAAGCTTTCTTT. The genes are TRBV28 and TRBJ1-1; the D gene is possibly TRBD1 (5 bases). This CDR3 is built from 13 residues. CDR1 and CDR2 (germline): MDHEN, SYDVKM. V lost 5 bases and J lost 5, with 12 bases in between.

This clone was picked up one time. This sequence joins TRBV9 and TRBJ2-1; 7 bases are a match to TRBD1. The ends lost 3 bases at V and 5 bases at J; junction bases unmatched: 2. CDR1 is SGDLS, CDR2 YYNGEE, per germline. CDR3 size: 13 residues. This CDR3 is CASSAGTDNEQFF. The CDR3 DNA sequence: TGTGCCAGCAGCGCAGGGACAGACAATGAGCAGTTCTTC.

J is TRBJ1-3 and V is TRBV28, with a weak D call TRBD1 (6 bases). V dropped 5 bases and J dropped 0 bases, with 11 bases sitting between them. CDR3 length equals 15 residues. Germline V gives CDR1 MDHEN, CDR2 SYDVKM. The CDR3 DNA sequence: TGTGCCAGCAGTACCACAGGGTACTCTGGAAACACCATATATTTT. As protein: CASSTTGYSGNTIYF. The variable domain in full, with the rest retrieved from reference TRBV28 and TRBJ1-3, is DVKVTQSSRYLVKRTGEKVFLECVQDMDHENMFWYRQDPGLGLRLIYFSYDVKMKEKGDIPEGYSVSREKKERFSLILESASTNQTSMYLCASSTTGYSGNTIYFGEGSWLTVV.

V and J are TRBV11-2 and TRBJ2-7; D is perhaps TRBD1 (5 bases). The V gene's germline CDR1 is SGHAT and CDR2 FQNNGV. The V end lost 4 bases, the J end lost 0 bases, and 13 bases lay between the germline ends. This CDR3 comprises 15 residues. CDR3 in amino acids: CASSSRASSSYEQYF. DNA for the CDR3: TGTGCCAGCAGCTCCAGGGCGTCCAGCTCCTACGAGCAGTACTTC.

With respect to this clone: The identical CDR3 is also encoded by other nucleotide sequences in the sample. In nucleotides, the CDR3 is TGCGCCAGCAGCCAAGGGAAAGGGGGCACTGAAGCTTTCTTT. Translated: CASSQGKGGTEAFF. This rearrangement joins TRBV4-1 to TRBJ1-1, with D tentatively TRBD1 (6 bases). The CDR3 has 14 amino acids. V lost 1 base to trimming and J lost 4 bases, with 10 bases between them. CDR1 is MGHRA, CDR2 YSYEKL, per germline.

This chain joins TRBV7-2 and TRBJ2-2; 14 bases line up with TRBD2. CDR3 length equals 19 residues. With V trimmed by 6 bases and J by 2 bases, 11 bases remained unmatched. Germline CDR1 SGHTA, CDR2 FQGNSA. CDR3 sequence reads: CASRLGGLAGGTNTGELFF. The CDR3 DNA is TGTGCCAGCAGACTGGGAGGACTAGCGGGAGGAACAAACACCGGGGAGCTGTTTTTT.

This chain links TRBV6-6 with TRBJ2-1, with 10 bases identical to TRBD1. Germline V gene data show CDR1 as MNHNY and CDR2 as SVGAGI (reference sequence). J lost 7 bases, V lost 5 bases, and 14 bases had no gene match. CDR3 length equals 17 residues. This CDR3 is CASSRNSGTGVRNEQFF. Written as DNA, the CDR3 is TGTGCCAGCAGTCGCAATTCCGGGACAGGGGTTCGTAATGAGCAGTTCTTC.

The CDR3 loop reads CASSPRDRRALRGYTF. The CDR3, as DNA: TGTGCCAGCAGTCCGCGGGACAGGAGGGCCTTGCGTGGCTACACCTTC. The chain employs TRBV28 and TRBJ1-2, with 8 bases aligning to TRBD1. CDR3 length equals 16 residues. Unmatched junction bases numbered 15, after V lost 5 bases and J lost 7 bases. The germline V gene has CDR1 MDHEN and CDR2 SYDVKM.